This T cell receptor beta chain was observed in a study of blood T cell repertoires in COVID-19. The germline V gene encodes CDR1 ENHRY and CDR2 SYGVKD. The CDR3 has 14 amino acids. Trimming removed 6 bases at V and 5 bases at J, with 16 bases between. Assay used: immunoSEQ multiplex PCR; TCRdb lists only in-frame clones, some missing. The sample carries roughly 130,000 clones, about 86% recorded once. Which cohort a participant joined came from the clinical history participants gave. This receptor was identified in a man aged 50-60 years who had recovered from COVID-19. Sequencing was done on a sample of PBMCs or T cells enriched from blood (not recorded which). The chain recombines TRBV10-3 with TRBJ1-1; tentatively, D is TRBD1 (6 bases). The CDR3 DNA reads TGTGCCATCAGCCATCCTGAACAGGGAACTGAAGCTTTCTTT. Residues: CAISHPEQGTEAFF.